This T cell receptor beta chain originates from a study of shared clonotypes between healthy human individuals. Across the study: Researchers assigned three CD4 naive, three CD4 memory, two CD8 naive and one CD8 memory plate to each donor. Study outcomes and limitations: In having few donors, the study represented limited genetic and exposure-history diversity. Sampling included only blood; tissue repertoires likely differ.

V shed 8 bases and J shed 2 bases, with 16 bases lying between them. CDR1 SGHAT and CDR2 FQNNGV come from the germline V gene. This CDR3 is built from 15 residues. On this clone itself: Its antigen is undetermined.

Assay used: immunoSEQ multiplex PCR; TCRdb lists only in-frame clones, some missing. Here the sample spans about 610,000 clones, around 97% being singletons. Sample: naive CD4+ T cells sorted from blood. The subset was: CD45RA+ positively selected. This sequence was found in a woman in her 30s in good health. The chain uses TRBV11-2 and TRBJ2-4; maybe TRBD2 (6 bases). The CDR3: CASSKRESPKNIQYF. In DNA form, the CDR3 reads TGTGCCAGCTCCAAACGGGAGTCCCCCAAAAACATTCAGTACTTC.